These T cell receptor beta chains were read from a single sample in a study of T cells in tuberculosis. Assay: immunoSEQ multiplex PCR; the TCRdb copy retains only in-frame clones and omits some. Among about 50,000 clones listed, over 90% were seen once. The sequencing here drew on PBMCs, taken at tuberculosis diagnosis. These receptor sequences come from an adult with tuberculosis. The CDR3 runs from the conserved cysteine through the conserved F or W. Fields, in order: CDR3 DNA, CDR3 protein, clone size, V gene, CDR3 length, D gene, J gene. D genes are given only for firm matches. The size of a clone is reported for some rows only, either as once, few or many, or as a class for expanded clones.

DNA: TGTGCCAGCAGTTCAAATCCCGACTTGGTGCGAGAGACCCAGTACTTC
CDR3: CASSSNPDLVRETQYF
size: .
V: TRBV6-6
length: 16
D: .
J: TRBJ2-5

DNA: TGTGCCTGGAGCCCGGGACTAGCGGGGGGGGCAGATACGCAGTATTTT
CDR3: CAWSPGLAGGADTQYF
size: .
V: TRBV30
length: 16
D: TRBD2
J: TRBJ2-3

DNA: TGTGCCAGTAGTATTGGGGGGACAGATACGCAGTATTTT
CDR3: CASSIGGTDTQYF
size: .
V: TRBV19
length: 13
D: .
J: TRBJ2-3

DNA: TGTGCCAGCAGCGTGAATACAGGGGGCGAGCAGTACTTC
CDR3: CASSVNTGGEQYF
size: .
V: TRBV9
length: 13
D: TRBD1
J: TRBJ2-7

DNA: TGTGCCAGCAGCGGCGTCGGCGGGGACACCGGGGAGCTGTTTTTT
CDR3: CASSGVGGDTGELFF
size: .
V: TRBV7-9
length: 15
D: .
J: TRBJ2-2

DNA: TGTGCCAGCAGTGTGACTTCTTCGTATGGCTACACCTTC
CDR3: CASSVTSSYGYTF
size: once
V: TRBV7-2
length: 13
D: .
J: TRBJ1-2

DNA: TGTGCCAGCAGCCGGGTGGACAATCAGCCCCAGCATTTT
CDR3: CASSRVDNQPQHF
size: .
V: TRBV7-9
length: 13
D: .
J: TRBJ1-5

DNA: TGCGCCAGCAGCTTCCCCGAGAGGGGGCCGAGAGAGACCCAGTACTTC
CDR3: CASSFPERGPRETQYF
size: .
V: TRBV5-1
length: 16
D: TRBD1
J: TRBJ2-5

DNA: TGTGCCAGCAGTTTATGGCCAGGCGGGAGAAACGACTACGAGCAGTACTTC
CDR3: CASSLWPGGRNDYEQYF
size: once
V: TRBV28
length: 17
D: TRBD2
J: TRBJ2-7

DNA: TGTGCCAGCTCACCTCCACAAAATGAGCAGTTCTTC
CDR3: CASSPPQNEQFF
size: .
V: TRBV18
length: 12
D: .
J: TRBJ2-1

DNA: TGTGCCAGCAGCTCATTGGCAGGGGGCTACAATGAGCAGTTCTTC
CDR3: CASSSLAGGYNEQFF
size: .
V: TRBV11-2
length: 15
D: TRBD1
J: TRBJ2-1

DNA: TGCGCCAGCAGCCCGGGAGTAGGGACCTTGGGTGCGGAGCAGTTCTTC
CDR3: CASSPGVGTLGAEQFF
size: .
V: TRBV5-1
length: 16
D: .
J: TRBJ2-1

DNA: TGTGCCAGCAGCTGGACAGGCTATGGCTACACCTTC
CDR3: CASSWTGYGYTF
size: .
V: TRBV6-1
length: 12
D: TRBD1
J: TRBJ1-2

DNA: TGTGCCAGCAGTTTGGGACTAGCGGCGGGGGAGACCCAGTACTTC
CDR3: CASSLGLAAGETQYF
size: .
V: TRBV27
length: 15
D: TRBD2
J: TRBJ2-5

DNA: TGTGCCAGCAGCCCCAGGGTTGTCACAGATACGCAGTATTTT
CDR3: CASSPRVVTDTQYF
size: few
V: TRBV14
length: 14
D: .
J: TRBJ2-3

DNA: TGTGCCAGCAGTGAGACAGAGAACACTGAAGCTTTCTTT
CDR3: CASSETENTEAFF
size: few
V: TRBV6-4
length: 13
D: .
J: TRBJ1-1

DNA: TGTGCCAGCAGCTCCGGGACAGAAACTGAAGCTTTCTTT
CDR3: CASSSGTETEAFF
size: .
V: TRBV6-5
length: 13
D: TRBD1
J: TRBJ1-1

DNA: TGTGCCAGTAGTACGTCGGGGACAGGGTTTAAGGTTAGCCTATGGAACTATGGCTACACCTTC
CDR3: CASSTSGTGFKVSLWNYGYTF
size: .
V: TRBV19
length: 21
D: TRBD1
J: TRBJ1-2

DNA: TGTGCCAGCAGCGCCCCTAGTCAGCCCCAGCATTTT
CDR3: CASSAPSQPQHF
size: .
V: TRBV7-2
length: 12
D: .
J: TRBJ1-5

DNA: TGTGCTAGTGGTGCTCAGGGGAACACTGAAGCTTTCTTT
CDR3: CASGAQGNTEAFF
size: .
V: TRBV12-5
length: 13
D: .
J: TRBJ1-1

DNA: TGTGCCTGGAGAGCCGGGACAGGGGGACCTAGCGGTTACTACGAGCAGTACTTC
CDR3: CAWRAGTGGPSGYYEQYF
size: .
V: TRBV30
length: 18
D: TRBD1
J: TRBJ2-7

DNA: TGCGCCAGCAGTGACTCCAGGGATCAGCCCCAGCATTTT
CDR3: CASSDSRDQPQHF
size: .
V: TRBV10-2
length: 13
D: .
J: TRBJ1-5

DNA: TGTGCCAGCAGTCTCCACCGGTCCCCAGTCAGGGGCTACACCTTC
CDR3: CASSLHRSPVRGYTF
size: .
V: TRBV27
length: 15
D: .
J: TRBJ1-2

DNA: TGTGCCAGCAGCTTGCAGGGAGGACACTATGGCTACACCTTC
CDR3: CASSLQGGHYGYTF
size: .
V: TRBV5-5
length: 14
D: .
J: TRBJ1-2

DNA: TGTGCCAGCACCACGGACAGGGTTTCTGGCTACACCTTC
CDR3: CASTTDRVSGYTF
size: once
V: TRBV6-5
length: 13
D: TRBD1
J: TRBJ1-2

DNA: TGTGCCAGCACGAAGGAGACACAGGGGGCGGCTGAAGCTTTCTTT
CDR3: CASTKETQGAAEAFF
size: once
V: TRBV2
length: 15
D: TRBD1
J: TRBJ1-1

DNA: TGTGCCAGCAGTTTACTATTTACAGGGCTCGGTGCAACTAATGAAAAACTGTTTTTT
CDR3: CASSLLFTGLGATNEKLFF
size: .
V: TRBV27
length: 19
D: .
J: TRBJ1-4

DNA: TGTGCCAGCAGCTTAAGACAGATCAATCAGCCCCAGCATTTT
CDR3: CASSLRQINQPQHF
size: .
V: TRBV7-3
length: 14
D: .
J: TRBJ1-5

DNA: TGTGCCAGTAGTTTCCGAGTAGCGGGAGCTTCCTACGAGCAGTACTTC
CDR3: CASSFRVAGASYEQYF
size: .
V: TRBV19
length: 16
D: TRBD2
J: TRBJ2-7

DNA: TGTGCCTGGAGGACAGGAAACACCATATATTTT
CDR3: CAWRTGNTIYF
size: .
V: TRBV30
length: 11
D: .
J: TRBJ1-3

DNA: TGCGCCAGCAGCCAAGATTTTGGGGCAGGATACACTGAAGCTTTCTTT
CDR3: CASSQDFGAGYTEAFF
size: .
V: TRBV4-1
length: 16
D: .
J: TRBJ1-1

DNA: TGCGCCAGCAGCTTTGGAGACAGGAACACTGAAGCTTTCTTT
CDR3: CASSFGDRNTEAFF
size: .
V: TRBV5-1
length: 14
D: .
J: TRBJ1-1

DNA: TGTGCCAGCAGACAGCCCTCTGGAAACACCATATATTTT
CDR3: CASRQPSGNTIYF
size: .
V: TRBV6-6
length: 13
D: .
J: TRBJ1-3

DNA: TGTGCCAGTAGACCCCTCGGCGGTACTAGCGGGAGGGGGCAGTTCTTC
CDR3: CASRPLGGTSGRGQFF
size: once
V: TRBV19
length: 16
D: TRBD2
J: TRBJ2-1

DNA: TGTGCCAGCAGTGAATTGACTATTACGCAGTATTTT
CDR3: CASSELTITQYF
size: .
V: TRBV6-1
length: 12
D: .
J: TRBJ2-3

DNA: TGTGCCAGCAGCTCTTCCCGACAAACCGGGGAGCTGTTTTTT
CDR3: CASSSSRQTGELFF
size: .
V: TRBV4-2
length: 14
D: .
J: TRBJ2-2

DNA: TGTGCCAGCAGCTTAGCGACAGGTTCGAACACCGGGGAGCTGTTTTTT
CDR3: CASSLATGSNTGELFF
size: .
V: TRBV7-2
length: 16
D: .
J: TRBJ2-2

DNA: TGTGCCAGTAGTATCGTAGCGGGAGGGCCTAGCGAGCAGTACTTC
CDR3: CASSIVAGGPSEQYF
size: .
V: TRBV19
length: 15
D: TRBD2
J: TRBJ2-7

DNA: TGTGCCAGCAGTTCGGCAGGGCCCTATGGCTACACCTTC
CDR3: CASSSAGPYGYTF
size: .
V: TRBV6-6
length: 13
D: .
J: TRBJ1-2

DNA: TGTGCCAGCAGTTCCACAGGGAGCTATGGCTACACCTTC
CDR3: CASSSTGSYGYTF
size: .
V: TRBV28
length: 13
D: .
J: TRBJ1-2

DNA: TGTGCCAGCAGCCAATCGGCAGCGACAGGGGACCAGCCCCAGCATTTT
CDR3: CASSQSAATGDQPQHF
size: .
V: TRBV16
length: 16
D: TRBD1
J: TRBJ1-5

DNA: TGTGCCAGCAGCTCTAGGACAGGGCCAGGTGAAAAACTGTTTTTT
CDR3: CASSSRTGPGEKLFF
size: .
V: TRBV7-9
length: 15
D: TRBD1
J: TRBJ1-4

DNA: TGCGCCAGCAGTCCCCCGGGACAGGGGACGAACACTGAAGCTTTCTTT
CDR3: CASSPPGQGTNTEAFF
size: once
V: TRBV10-1
length: 16
D: TRBD1
J: TRBJ1-1

DNA: TGCGCCAGCAGCCCTGGAGCCGGAAAAGAGACCCAGTACTTC
CDR3: CASSPGAGKETQYF
size: .
V: TRBV5-1
length: 14
D: .
J: TRBJ2-5

DNA: TGTGCCATCAGTGATCCCCTAGCCGGCAACGAGCAGTACTTC
CDR3: CAISDPLAGNEQYF
size: .
V: TRBV10-3
length: 14
D: .
J: TRBJ2-7

DNA: TGTGCCAGCAGCTTAGTTCGGGGAGTGACGGGAAACACCATATATTTT
CDR3: CASSLVRGVTGNTIYF
size: .
V: TRBV7-9
length: 16
D: .
J: TRBJ1-3

DNA: TGTGCCAGCCACAGGGGAGATACGCAGTATTTT
CDR3: CASHRGDTQYF
size: .
V: TRBV5-4
length: 11
D: TRBD1
J: TRBJ2-3

DNA: TGTGCCAGCAGTTGGGGACAGGGTTACGAGCAGTACTTC
CDR3: CASSWGQGYEQYF
size: once
V: TRBV27
length: 13
D: TRBD1
J: TRBJ2-7

DNA: TGTGCCAGCAGCTTCGGTACGACAGGCGCAGAGACCCAGTACTTC
CDR3: CASSFGTTGAETQYF
size: .
V: TRBV11-2
length: 15
D: .
J: TRBJ2-5

DNA: TGTGCCAGCAGCAAGGGGGCAGATACGCAGTATTTT
CDR3: CASSKGADTQYF
size: .
V: TRBV28
length: 12
D: .
J: TRBJ2-3

DNA: TGTGCCAGCAGATCTAACAGGGGGCCAAGGAACACTGAAGCTTTCTTT
CDR3: CASRSNRGPRNTEAFF
size: .
V: TRBV6-6
length: 16
D: TRBD1
J: TRBJ1-1

DNA: TGTGCCAGCAGTTTATTTTCCGGGATCTCCCAGCAGTTCTTC
CDR3: CASSLFSGISQQFF
size: .
V: TRBV28
length: 14
D: .
J: TRBJ2-1

DNA: TGTGCCAGCAGTCCCTGGACAGGGGGTGGTACAGATACGCAGTATTTT
CDR3: CASSPWTGGGTDTQYF
size: once
V: TRBV27
length: 16
D: TRBD1
J: TRBJ2-3

DNA: TGCGCCAGCAGCCAAGATTATAGGACAGGGGGCTACACCTTC
CDR3: CASSQDYRTGGYTF
size: .
V: TRBV4-3
length: 14
D: TRBD1
J: TRBJ1-2

DNA: TGCGCCAGCAGCGCGTCTCGAGACAGGGCTCACTATGGCTACACCTTC
CDR3: CASSASRDRAHYGYTF
size: .
V: TRBV5-1
length: 16
D: TRBD1
J: TRBJ1-2

DNA: TGTGCCATCAGCCTTGGACTAGCGGACAATGAGCAGTTCTTC
CDR3: CAISLGLADNEQFF
size: .
V: TRBV10-3
length: 14
D: TRBD2
J: TRBJ2-1

DNA: TGTGCCAGCAGCTCCGGGCTAGCAGACGAGCAGTACTTC
CDR3: CASSSGLADEQYF
size: .
V: TRBV27
length: 13
D: .
J: TRBJ2-7

DNA: TGTGCCAGCAGCTTAGGACAGGGTTACACAGATACGCAGTATTTT
CDR3: CASSLGQGYTDTQYF
size: .
V: TRBV11-2
length: 15
D: TRBD1
J: TRBJ2-3

DNA: TGTGCCACCTTGACTCGTTCCTACGAGCAGTACTTC
CDR3: CATLTRSYEQYF
size: .
V: TRBV6-1
length: 12
D: .
J: TRBJ2-7

DNA: TGTGCCAGCGCCGACAGGCAGGATCAGCCCCAGCATTTT
CDR3: CASADRQDQPQHF
size: .
V: TRBV6-1
length: 13
D: .
J: TRBJ1-5